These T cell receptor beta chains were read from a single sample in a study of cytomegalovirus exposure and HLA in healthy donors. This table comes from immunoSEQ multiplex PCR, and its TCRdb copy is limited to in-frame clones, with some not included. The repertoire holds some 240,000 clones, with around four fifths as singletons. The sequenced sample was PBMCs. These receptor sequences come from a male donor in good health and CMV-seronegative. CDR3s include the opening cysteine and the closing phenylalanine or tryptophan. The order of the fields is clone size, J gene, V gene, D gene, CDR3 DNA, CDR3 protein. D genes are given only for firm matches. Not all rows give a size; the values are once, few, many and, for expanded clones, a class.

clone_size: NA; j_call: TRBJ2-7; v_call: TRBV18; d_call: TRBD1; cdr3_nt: TGTGCCAGCTCACCAGTAAAGTTACAGGGGGCCTACGAGCAGTACTTC; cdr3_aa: CASSPVKLQGAYEQYF
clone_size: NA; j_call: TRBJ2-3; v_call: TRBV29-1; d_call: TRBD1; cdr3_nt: TGCAGCGTCCGCAGGGGGCGCGTAGATACGCAGTATTTT; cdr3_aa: CSVRRGRVDTQYF
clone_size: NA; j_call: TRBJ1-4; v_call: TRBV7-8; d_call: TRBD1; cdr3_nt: TGTGCCAGCAGCATAGGCGACGTGGCAGGGGGTGAAAAACTGTTTTTT; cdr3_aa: CASSIGDVAGGEKLFF
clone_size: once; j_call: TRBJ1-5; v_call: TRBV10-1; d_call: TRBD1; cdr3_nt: TGCGCCAGCAGTGCAGGACAGGATGAGCCCCAGCATTTT; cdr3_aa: CASSAGQDEPQHF
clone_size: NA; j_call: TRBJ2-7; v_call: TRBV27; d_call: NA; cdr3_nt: TGTGCCAGCAGTTTCCGTAGCAACTACGAGCAGTACTTC; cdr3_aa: CASSFRSNYEQYF
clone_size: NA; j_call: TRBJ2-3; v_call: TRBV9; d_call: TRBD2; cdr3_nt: TGTGCCAGCAGCGTAGTATCGGGGGGGTGGAACACAGATACGCAGTATTTT; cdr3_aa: CASSVVSGGWNTDTQYF
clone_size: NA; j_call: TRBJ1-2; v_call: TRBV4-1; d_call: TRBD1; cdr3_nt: TGCGCCAGCAACCATGAGGGGGCGATAGGCTATGGCTACACCTTC; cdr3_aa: CASNHEGAIGYGYTF
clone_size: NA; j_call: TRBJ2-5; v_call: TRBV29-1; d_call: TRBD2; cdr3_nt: TGCAGCGTTCCGGGACTAACTCAAGAGACCCAGTACTTC; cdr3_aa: CSVPGLTQETQYF
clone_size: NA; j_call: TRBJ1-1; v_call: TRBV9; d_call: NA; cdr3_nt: TGTGCCAGCAGCGACCGGGTGGGCACTGAAGCTTTCTTT; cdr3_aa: CASSDRVGTEAFF
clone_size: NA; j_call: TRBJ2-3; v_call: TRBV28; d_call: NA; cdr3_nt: TGTGCCAGCAGTTTTTGGCGGATCACAGATACGCAGTATTTT; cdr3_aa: CASSFWRITDTQYF
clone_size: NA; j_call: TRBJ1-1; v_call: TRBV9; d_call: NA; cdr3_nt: TGTGCCAGCAGCGGGCGACAGGAGAACACTGAAGCTTTCTTT; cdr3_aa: CASSGRQENTEAFF
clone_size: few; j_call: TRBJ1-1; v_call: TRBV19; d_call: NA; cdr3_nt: TGTGCCAGTAGTACACGGGACACCTACACTGAAGCTTTCTTT; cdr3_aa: CASSTRDTYTEAFF
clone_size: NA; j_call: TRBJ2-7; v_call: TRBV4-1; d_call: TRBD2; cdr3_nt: TGCGCCAGCAGCCAAGATCTGGCAAGCGGGAGAAGGTACGAGCAGTACTTC; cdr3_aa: CASSQDLASGRRYEQYF
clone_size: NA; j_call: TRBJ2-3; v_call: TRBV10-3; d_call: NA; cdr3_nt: TGTGCCATCGCCGAGCGTCAAACAGATACGCAGTATTTT; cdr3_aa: CAIAERQTDTQYF
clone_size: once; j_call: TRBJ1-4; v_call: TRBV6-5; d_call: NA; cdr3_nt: TGTGCCAGCACGCAGGCTAATGAAAAACTGTTTTTT; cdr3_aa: CASTQANEKLFF
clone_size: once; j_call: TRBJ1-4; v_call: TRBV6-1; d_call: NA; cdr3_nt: TGTGCCAGCAGTGGGGGGCGCATTGAAAAACTGTTTTTT; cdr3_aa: CASSGGRIEKLFF
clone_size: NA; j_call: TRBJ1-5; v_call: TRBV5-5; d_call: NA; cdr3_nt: TGTGCCAGCAGCTTGGTGGCAGGGATGAGCAATCAGCCCCAGCATTTT; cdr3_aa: CASSLVAGMSNQPQHF
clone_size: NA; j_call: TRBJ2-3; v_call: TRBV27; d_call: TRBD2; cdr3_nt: TGTGCCAGCAGTTCAACAGCGGGAGGGCCTTTAGATACGCAGTATTTT; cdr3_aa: CASSSTAGGPLDTQYF
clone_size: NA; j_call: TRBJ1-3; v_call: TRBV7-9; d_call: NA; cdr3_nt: TGTTCCAGCAGCCAACAAAACTCTGGAAACACCATATATTTT; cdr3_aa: CSSSQQNSGNTIYF
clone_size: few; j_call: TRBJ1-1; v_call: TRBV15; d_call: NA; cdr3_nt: TGTGCCACCAGCAGAGATAGAATGAACACTGAAGCTTTCTTT; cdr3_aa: CATSRDRMNTEAFF
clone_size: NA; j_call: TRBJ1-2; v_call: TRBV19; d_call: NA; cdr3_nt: TGTGCCAGTAGTATAGAGGAGGAGGAGTGGTATGGCTACACCTTC; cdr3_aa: CASSIEEEEWYGYTF
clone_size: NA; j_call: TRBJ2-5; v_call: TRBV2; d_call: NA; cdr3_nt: TGTGCCAGCAGTGAAGACAGGGCATGGGAGACCCAGTACTTC; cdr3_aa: CASSEDRAWETQYF
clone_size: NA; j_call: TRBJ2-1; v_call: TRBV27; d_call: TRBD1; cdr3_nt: TGTGCCAGCAGCCGTCCTCCGGGACAGGGGGCCAATGAGCAGTTCTTC; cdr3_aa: CASSRPPGQGANEQFF
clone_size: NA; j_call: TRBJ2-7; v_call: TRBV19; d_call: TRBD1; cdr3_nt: TGTGCCAGCGGACAGGGGGTAAAAGGCGAGCAGTACTTC; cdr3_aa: CASGQGVKGEQYF
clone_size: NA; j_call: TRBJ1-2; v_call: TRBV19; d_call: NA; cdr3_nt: TGTGCCAGTAGTATAGTCGACAGCCCGAGTTACTATGGCTACACCTTC; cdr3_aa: CASSIVDSPSYYGYTF
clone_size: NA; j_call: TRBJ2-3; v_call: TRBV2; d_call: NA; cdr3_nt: TGTGCCAGCCAGCCGGGATGGGTAGATACGCAGTATTTT; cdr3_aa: CASQPGWVDTQYF
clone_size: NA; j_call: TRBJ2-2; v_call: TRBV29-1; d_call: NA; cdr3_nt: TGCAGCGCCGGGGAGGAGGGTGGCGGGGAGCTGTTTTTT; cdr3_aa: CSAGEEGGGELFF
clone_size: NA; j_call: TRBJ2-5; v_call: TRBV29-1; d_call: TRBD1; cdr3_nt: TGCAGCGTGACGGGACAGGGGGCGAGAGAGACCCAGTACTTC; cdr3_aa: CSVTGQGARETQYF
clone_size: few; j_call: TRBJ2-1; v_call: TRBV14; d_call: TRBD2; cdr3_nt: TGTGCCAGCAGCCGCCCGGGACTACACAATGAGCAGTTCTTC; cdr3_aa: CASSRPGLHNEQFF
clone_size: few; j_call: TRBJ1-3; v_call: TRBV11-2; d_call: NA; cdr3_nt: TGTGCCAGCAGACACCCCCTAGACAGTCAGCACGGAAACACCATATATTTT; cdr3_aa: CASRHPLDSQHGNTIYF
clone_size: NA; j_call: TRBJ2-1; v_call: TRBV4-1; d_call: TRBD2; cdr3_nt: TGCGCCAGCAGCACCCCTTGGGGGGGAAGCTCCTACAATGAGCAGTTCTTC; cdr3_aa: CASSTPWGGSSYNEQFF
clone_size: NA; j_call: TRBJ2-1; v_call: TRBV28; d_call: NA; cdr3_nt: TGTGCCAGCAGATCTCGACAGGCCGGCTCCTACAATGAGCAGTTCTTC; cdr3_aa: CASRSRQAGSYNEQFF
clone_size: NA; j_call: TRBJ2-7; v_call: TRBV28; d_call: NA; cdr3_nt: TGTGCCAGCAGCCCGACAGGCCGCGAGCAGTACTTC; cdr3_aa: CASSPTGREQYF
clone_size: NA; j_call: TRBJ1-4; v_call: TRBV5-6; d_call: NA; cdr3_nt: TGTGCCAGCAGCCCGCGCTGGAGGACGGGGAATGAAAAACTGTTTTTT; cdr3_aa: CASSPRWRTGNEKLFF
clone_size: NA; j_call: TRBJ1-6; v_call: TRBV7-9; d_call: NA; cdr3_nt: TGTGCCAGCAGCTTGGGGGGTTCGAATTCACCCCTCCACTTT; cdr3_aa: CASSLGGSNSPLHF
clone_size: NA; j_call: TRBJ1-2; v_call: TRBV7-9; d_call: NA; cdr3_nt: TGTGCCAGCAGTTCAGGGTTGGGATATGGCTACACCTTC; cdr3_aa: CASSSGLGYGYTF
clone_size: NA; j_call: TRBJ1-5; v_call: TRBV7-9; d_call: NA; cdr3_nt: TGTGCCAGCAGCTTAGAACGGGGGCAGCCCCAGCATTTT; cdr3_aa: CASSLERGQPQHF
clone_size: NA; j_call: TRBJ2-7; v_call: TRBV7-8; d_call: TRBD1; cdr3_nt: TGTGCCAGCAGCCACATCGGGACAGGGGACCACGAGCAGTACTTC; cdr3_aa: CASSHIGTGDHEQYF
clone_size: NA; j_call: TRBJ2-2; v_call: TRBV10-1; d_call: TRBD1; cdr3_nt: TGCGCCAGCAGCCGGGACAGCCCGAACACCGGGGAGCTGTTTTTT; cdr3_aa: CASSRDSPNTGELFF